In its sample, the clone carrying this T cell receptor (beta chain) was seen a few times. TCRdb reprocessed the RT-PCR reads with MiXCR, giving one entry per CDR3 protein. The sample carries approximately 720,000 distinct CDR3 sequences, over 12% recorded once. The length of the CDR3 is 14 residues. The V end was cut by 1 base, the J end by 4 bases, with 10 bases between. Germline V gene data show CDR1 as SEHNR and CDR2 as FQNEAQ (reference sequence). This receptor was identified in a female donor in good health, serving as a healthy control. Sequenced: memory CD4+ T cells from blood. This chain links TRBV7-9 with TRBJ1-1; D is undetermined. The CDR3 nucleotides are TGTGCCAGCAGCTTAGTCTTGAGCTCCACTGAAGCTTTCTTT. This encodes CASSLVLSSTEAFF.